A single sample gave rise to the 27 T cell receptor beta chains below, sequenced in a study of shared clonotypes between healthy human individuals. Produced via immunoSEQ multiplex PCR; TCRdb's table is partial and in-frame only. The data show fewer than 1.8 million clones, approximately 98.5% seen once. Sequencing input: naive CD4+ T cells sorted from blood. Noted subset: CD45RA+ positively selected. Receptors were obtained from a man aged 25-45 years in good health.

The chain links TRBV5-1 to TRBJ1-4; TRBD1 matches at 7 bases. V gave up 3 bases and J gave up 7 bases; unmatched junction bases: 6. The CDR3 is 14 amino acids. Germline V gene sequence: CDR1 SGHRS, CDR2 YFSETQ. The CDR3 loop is CASSYNRGSEKLFF. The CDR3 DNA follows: TGCGCCAGCAGCTATAACAGGGGTAGTGAAAAACTGTTTTTT.

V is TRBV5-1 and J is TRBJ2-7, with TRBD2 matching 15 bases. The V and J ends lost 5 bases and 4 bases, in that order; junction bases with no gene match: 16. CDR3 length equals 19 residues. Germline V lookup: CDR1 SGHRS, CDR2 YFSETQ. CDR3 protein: CASRQNGTSGRFSLYEQYF. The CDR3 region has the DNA TGCGCCAGCAGACAAAACGGGACTAGCGGGAGGTTCTCTTTGTACGAGCAGTACTTC.

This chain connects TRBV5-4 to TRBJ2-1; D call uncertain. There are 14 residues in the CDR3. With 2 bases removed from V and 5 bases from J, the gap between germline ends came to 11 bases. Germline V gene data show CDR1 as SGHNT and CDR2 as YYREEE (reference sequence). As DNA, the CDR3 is TGTGCCAGCAGCTTACTTTGGGCCGACAATGAGCAGTTCTTC. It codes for CASSLLWADNEQFF.

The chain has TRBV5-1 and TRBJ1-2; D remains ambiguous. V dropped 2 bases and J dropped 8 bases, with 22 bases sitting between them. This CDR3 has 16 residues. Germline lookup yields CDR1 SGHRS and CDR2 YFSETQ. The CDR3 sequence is CASSLTASLRGEGYTF. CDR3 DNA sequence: TGCGCCAGCAGCTTAACAGCCTCCCTGAGAGGTGAGGGCTACACCTTC.

The CDR3: CASSPRESYGYTF. The CDR3 nucleotides are TGTGCCAGCAGTCCGAGGGAAAGCTATGGCTACACCTTC. J is TRBJ1-2 and V is TRBV6-1; no definite D call. Trimming cost V 5 bases and J 4 bases, with 11 bases left between them. Germline CDR1 and CDR2: MNHNS and SASEGT. The CDR3 extends over 13 amino acids.

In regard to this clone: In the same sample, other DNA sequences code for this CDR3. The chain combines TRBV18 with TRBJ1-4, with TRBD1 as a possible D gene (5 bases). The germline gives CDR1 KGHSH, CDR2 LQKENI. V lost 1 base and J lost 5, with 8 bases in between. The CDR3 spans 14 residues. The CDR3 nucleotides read TGTGCCAGCTCACCACTAGGGGTAAATGAAAAACTGTTTTTT. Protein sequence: CASSPLGVNEKLFF.

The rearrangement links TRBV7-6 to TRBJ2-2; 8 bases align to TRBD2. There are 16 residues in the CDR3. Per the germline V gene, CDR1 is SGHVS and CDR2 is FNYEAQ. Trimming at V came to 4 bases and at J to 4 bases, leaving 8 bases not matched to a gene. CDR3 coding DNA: TGTGCCAGCAGCTCACGCGGACTAGCCGGCACCGGGGAGCTGTTTTTT. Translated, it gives CASSSRGLAGTGELFF.

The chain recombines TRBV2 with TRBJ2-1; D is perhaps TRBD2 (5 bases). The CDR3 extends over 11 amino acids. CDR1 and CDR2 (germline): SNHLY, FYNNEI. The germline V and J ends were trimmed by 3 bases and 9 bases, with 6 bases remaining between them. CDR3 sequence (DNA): TGTGCCAGCAGTGAGAGGGTTGAGCAGTTCTTC. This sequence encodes CASSERVEQFF.

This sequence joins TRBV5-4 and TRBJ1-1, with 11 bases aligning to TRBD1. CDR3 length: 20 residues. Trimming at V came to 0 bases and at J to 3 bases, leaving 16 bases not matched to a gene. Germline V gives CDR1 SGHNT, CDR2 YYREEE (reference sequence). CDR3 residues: CASSLDPQRTGGGLDTEAFF. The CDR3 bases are TGTGCCAGCAGCTTGGACCCCCAAAGGACAGGGGGCGGGTTGGACACTGAAGCTTTCTTT.

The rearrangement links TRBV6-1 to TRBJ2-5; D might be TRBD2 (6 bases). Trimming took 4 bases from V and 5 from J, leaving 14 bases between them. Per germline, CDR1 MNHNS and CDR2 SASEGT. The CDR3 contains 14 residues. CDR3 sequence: CASSVGGSRETQYF. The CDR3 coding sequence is TGTGCCAGCAGTGTAGGAGGGAGCAGGGAGACCCAGTACTTC.

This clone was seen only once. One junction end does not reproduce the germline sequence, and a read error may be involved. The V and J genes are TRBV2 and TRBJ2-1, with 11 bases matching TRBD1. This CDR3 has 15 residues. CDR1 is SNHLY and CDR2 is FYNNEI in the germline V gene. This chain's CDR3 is CASSEGQGASNEQFF. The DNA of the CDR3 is TGTGCCAGCAGCGAAGGACAGGGGGCCTCCAATGAGCAGTTCTTC.

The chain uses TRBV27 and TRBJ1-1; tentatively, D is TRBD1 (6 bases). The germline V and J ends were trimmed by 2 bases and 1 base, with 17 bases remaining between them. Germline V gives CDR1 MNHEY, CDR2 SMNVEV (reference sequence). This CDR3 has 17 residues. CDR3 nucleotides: TGTGCCAGCAGTTTAGGGGGCAATCTTCTTAGGAACACTGAAGCTTTCTTT. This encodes CASSLGGNLLRNTEAFF.

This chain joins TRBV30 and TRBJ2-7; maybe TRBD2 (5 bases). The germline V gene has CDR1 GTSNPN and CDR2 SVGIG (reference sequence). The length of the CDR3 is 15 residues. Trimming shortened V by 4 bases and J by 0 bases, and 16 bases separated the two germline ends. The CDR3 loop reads CAWTRTPASSYEQYF. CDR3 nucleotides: TGTGCCTGGACCCGGACTCCCGCAAGCTCCTACGAGCAGTACTTC.

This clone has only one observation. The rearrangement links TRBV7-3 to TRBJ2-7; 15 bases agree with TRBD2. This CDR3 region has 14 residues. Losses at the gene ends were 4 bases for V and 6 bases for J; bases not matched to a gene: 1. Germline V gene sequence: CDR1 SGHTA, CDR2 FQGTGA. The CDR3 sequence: CASSSGLAGGEQYF. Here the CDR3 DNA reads TGTGCCAGCAGCTCGGGACTAGCGGGAGGCGAGCAGTACTTC.

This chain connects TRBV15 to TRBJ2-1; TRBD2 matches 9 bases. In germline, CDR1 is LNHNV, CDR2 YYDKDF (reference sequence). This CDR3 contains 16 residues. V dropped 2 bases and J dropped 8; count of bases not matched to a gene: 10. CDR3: CATSRPLAGARYEQFF. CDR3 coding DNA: TGTGCCACCAGCAGACCGTTAGCGGGAGCACGATATGAGCAGTTCTTC.

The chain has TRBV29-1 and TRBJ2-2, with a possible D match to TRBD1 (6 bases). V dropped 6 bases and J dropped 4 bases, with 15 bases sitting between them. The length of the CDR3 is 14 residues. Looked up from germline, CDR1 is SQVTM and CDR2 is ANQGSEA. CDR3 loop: CSVVLTGFTGELFF. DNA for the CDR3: TGCAGCGTGGTCCTTACAGGGTTCACCGGGGAGCTGTTTTTT.

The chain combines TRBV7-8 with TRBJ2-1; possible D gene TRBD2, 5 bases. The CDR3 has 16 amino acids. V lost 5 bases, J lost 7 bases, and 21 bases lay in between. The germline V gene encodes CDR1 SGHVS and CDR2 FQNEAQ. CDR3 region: CASSPNPRTLINEQFF. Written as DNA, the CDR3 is TGTGCCAGCAGCCCAAACCCCCGGACTCTGATTAATGAGCAGTTCTTC.

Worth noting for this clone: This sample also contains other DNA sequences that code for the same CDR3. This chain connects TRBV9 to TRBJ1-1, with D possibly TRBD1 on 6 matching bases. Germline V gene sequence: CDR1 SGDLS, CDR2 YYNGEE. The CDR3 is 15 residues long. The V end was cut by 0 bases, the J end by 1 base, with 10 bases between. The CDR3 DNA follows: TGTGCCAGCAGCGTAGTTCAGGGGAGGAACACTGAAGCTTTCTTT. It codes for CASSVVQGRNTEAFF.

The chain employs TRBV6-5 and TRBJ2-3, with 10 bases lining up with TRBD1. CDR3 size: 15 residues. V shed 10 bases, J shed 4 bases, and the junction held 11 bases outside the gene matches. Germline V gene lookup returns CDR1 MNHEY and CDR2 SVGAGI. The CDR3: CATLPGQGSPDTQYF. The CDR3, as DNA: TGTGCCACCTTACCGGGACAGGGGAGCCCAGATACGCAGTATTTT.

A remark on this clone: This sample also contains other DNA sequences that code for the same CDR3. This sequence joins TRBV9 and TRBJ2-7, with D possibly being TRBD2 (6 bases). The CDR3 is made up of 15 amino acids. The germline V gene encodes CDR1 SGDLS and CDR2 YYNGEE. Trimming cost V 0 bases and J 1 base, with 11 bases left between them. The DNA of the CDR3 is TGTGCCAGCAGCGTAGGTGGGGCGGGGTCCTACGAGCAGTACTTC. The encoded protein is CASSVGGAGSYEQYF. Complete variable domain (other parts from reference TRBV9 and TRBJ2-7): DSGVTQTPKHLITATGQRVTLRCSPRSGDLSVYWYQQSLDQGLQFLIQYYNGEERAKGNILERFSAQQFPDLHSELNLSSLELGDSALYFCASSVGGAGSYEQYFGPGTRLTVT.

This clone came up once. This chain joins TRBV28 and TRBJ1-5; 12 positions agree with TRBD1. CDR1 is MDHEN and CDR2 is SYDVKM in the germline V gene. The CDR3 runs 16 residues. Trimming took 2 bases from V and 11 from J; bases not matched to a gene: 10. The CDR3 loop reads CASSLAPPGTGGAQHF. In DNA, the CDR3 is TGTGCCAGCAGTTTAGCCCCCCCCGGGACAGGGGGCGCCCAGCATTTT.

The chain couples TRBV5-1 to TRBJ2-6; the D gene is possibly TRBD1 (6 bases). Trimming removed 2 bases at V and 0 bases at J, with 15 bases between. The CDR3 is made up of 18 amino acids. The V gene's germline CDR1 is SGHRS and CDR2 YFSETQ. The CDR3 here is CASSFWAGDGSGANVLTF. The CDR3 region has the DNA TGCGCCAGCAGCTTCTGGGCAGGGGATGGCTCTGGGGCCAACGTCCTGACTTTC.

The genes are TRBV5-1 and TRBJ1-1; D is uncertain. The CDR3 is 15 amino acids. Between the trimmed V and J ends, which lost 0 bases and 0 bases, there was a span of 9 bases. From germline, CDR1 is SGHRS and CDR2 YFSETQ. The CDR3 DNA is TGCGCCAGCAGCTTGGTTCTAGGCGTGAACACTGAAGCTTTCTTT. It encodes CASSLVLGVNTEAFF. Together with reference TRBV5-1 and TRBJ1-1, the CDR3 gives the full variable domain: KAGVTQTPRYLIKTRGQQVTLSCSPISGHRSVSWYQQTPGQGLQFLFEYFSETQRNKGNFPGRFSGRQFSNSRSEMNVSTLELGDSALYLCASSLVLGVNTEAFFGQGTRLTVV.

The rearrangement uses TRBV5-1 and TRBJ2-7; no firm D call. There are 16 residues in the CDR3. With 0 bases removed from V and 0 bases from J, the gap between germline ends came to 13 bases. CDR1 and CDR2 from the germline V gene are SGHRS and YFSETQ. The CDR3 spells CASSLEPARSSYEQYF. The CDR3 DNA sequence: TGCGCCAGCAGCTTGGAGCCAGCTAGGAGCTCCTACGAGCAGTACTTC. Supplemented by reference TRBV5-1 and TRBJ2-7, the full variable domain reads KAGVTQTPRYLIKTRGQQVTLSCSPISGHRSVSWYQQTPGQGLQFLFEYFSETQRNKGNFPGRFSGRQFSNSRSEMNVSTLELGDSALYLCASSLEPARSSYEQYFGPGTRLTVT.

The DNA for the CDR3 is TGTGCCAGCAGCTCTGGGACATGGGATCAGCCCCAGCATTTT. It codes for CASSSGTWDQPQHF. The rearrangement uses TRBV7-2 and TRBJ1-5; D might be TRBD1 (6 bases). Trimming pared 4 bases from V and 5 bases from J, leaving 12 bases between. CDR3 length: 14 amino acids. The germline V gene encodes CDR1 SGHTA and CDR2 FQGNSA.

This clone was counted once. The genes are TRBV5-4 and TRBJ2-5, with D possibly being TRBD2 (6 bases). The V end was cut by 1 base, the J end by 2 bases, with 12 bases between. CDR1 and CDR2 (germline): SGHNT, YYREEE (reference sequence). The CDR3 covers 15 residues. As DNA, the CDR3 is TGTGCCAGCAGCTTGTACTCCGGGAGTCAAGAGACCCAGTACTTC. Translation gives CASSLYSGSQETQYF.

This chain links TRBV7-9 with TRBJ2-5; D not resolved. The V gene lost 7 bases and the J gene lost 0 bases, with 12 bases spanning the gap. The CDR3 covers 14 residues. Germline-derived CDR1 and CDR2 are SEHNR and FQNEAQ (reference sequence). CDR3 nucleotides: TGTGCCAGCACCCAGACTGCTTACCAAGAGACCCAGTACTTC. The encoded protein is CASTQTAYQETQYF.